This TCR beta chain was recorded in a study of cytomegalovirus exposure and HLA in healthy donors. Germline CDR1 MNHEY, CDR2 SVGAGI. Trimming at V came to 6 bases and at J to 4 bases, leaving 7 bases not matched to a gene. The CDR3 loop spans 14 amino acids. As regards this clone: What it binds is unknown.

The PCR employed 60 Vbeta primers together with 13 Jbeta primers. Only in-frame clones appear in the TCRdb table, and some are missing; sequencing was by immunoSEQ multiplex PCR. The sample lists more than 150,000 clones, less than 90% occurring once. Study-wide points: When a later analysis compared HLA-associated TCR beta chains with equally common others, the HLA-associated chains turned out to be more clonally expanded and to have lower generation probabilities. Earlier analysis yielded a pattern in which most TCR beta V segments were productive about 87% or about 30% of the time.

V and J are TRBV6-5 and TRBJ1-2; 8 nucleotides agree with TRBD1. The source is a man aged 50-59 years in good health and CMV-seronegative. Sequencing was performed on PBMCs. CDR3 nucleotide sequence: TGTGCCAGCAGATCTGACAGGGGCCCCTATGGCTACACCTTC. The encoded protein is CASRSDRGPYGYTF.